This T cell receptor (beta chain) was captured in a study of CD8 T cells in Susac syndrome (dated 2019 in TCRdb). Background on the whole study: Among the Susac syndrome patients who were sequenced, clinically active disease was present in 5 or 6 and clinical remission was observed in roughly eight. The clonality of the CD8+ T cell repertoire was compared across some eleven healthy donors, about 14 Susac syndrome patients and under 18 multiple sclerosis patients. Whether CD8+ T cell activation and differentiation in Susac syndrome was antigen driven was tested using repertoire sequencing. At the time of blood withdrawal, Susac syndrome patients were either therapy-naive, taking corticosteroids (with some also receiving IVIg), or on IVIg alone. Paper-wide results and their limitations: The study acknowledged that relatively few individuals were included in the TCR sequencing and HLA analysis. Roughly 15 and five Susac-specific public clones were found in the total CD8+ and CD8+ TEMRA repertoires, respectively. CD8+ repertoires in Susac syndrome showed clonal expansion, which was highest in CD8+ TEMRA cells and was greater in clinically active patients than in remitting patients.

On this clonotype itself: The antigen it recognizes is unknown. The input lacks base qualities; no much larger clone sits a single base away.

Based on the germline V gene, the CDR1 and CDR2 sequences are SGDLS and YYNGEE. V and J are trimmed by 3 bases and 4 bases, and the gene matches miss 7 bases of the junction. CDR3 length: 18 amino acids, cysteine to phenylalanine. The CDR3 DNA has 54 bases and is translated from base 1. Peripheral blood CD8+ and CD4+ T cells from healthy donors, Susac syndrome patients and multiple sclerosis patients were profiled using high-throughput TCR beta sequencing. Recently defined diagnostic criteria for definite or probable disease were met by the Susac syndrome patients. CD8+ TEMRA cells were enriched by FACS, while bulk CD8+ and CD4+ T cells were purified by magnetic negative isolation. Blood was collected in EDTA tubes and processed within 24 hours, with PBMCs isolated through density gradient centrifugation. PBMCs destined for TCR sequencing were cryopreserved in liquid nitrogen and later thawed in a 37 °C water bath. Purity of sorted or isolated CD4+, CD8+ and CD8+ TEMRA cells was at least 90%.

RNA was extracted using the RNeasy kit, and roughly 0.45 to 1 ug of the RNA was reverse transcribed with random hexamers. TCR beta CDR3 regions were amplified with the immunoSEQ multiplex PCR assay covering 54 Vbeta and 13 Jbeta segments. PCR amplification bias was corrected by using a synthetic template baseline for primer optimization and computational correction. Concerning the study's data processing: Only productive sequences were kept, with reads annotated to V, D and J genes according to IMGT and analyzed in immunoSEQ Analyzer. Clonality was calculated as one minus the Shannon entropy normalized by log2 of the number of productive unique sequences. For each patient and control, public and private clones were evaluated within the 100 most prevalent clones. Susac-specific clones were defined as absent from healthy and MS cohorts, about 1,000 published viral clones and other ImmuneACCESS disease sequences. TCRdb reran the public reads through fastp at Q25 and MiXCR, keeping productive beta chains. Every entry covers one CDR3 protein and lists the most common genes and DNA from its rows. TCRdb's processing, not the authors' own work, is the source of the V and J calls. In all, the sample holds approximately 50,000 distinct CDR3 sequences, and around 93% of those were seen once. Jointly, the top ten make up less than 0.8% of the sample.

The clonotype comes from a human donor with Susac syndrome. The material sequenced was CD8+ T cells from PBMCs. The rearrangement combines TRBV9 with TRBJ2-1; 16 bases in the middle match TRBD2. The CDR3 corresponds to CASSDPGLAGGLYNEQFF. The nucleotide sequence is TGTGCCAGCAGCGACCCGGGACTAGCGGGGGGGCTGTACAATGAGCAGTTCTTC. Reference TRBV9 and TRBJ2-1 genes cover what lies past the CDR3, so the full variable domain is DSGVTQTPKHLITATGQRVTLRCSPRSGDLSVYWYQQSLDQGLQFLIQYYNGEERAKGNILERFSAQQFPDLHSELNLSSLELGDSALYFCASSDPGLAGGLYNEQFFGPGTRLTVL.